The 13 T cell receptor beta chains reported below all come from one sample, sequenced in a study of siplizumab effects on memory and regulatory T cells. Assay: immunoSEQ multiplex PCR; the TCRdb copy retains only in-frame clones and omits some. The profile shows about 87,000 clones, about nine tenths of them singletons. The sequenced material came from CD4+ T cells sorted from blood. All receptors derive from a human donor in good health.

Here the CDR3 reads CASSPGVQETQYF. In nucleotides, the CDR3 is TGTGCCAGCTCACCGGGGGTTCAAGAGACCCAGTACTTC. The chain couples TRBV18 to TRBJ2-5; the D gene could be TRBD1 or TRBD2 (5 bases each). The length of the CDR3 is 13 residues. CDR1 KGHSH and CDR2 LQKENI come from the germline V gene. V was clipped by 3 bases and J by 2 bases, with 7 bases between them. Full variable domain (rest looked up from reference TRBV18 and TRBJ2-5): NAGVMQNPRHLVRRRGQEARLRCSPMKGHSHVYWYRQLPEEGLKFMVYLQKENIIDESGMPKERFSAEFPKEGPSILRIQQVVRGDSAAYFCASSPGVQETQYFGPGTRLLVL.

The chain combines TRBV19 with TRBJ2-2, with 7 bases matching TRBD2. V was clipped by 3 bases and J by 4 bases; unmatched bases: 5. The CDR3 is made up of 15 amino acids. Germline V gene data show CDR1 as LNHDA and CDR2 as SQIVND (reference sequence). CDR3 DNA: TGTGCCAGTAGTATCACGGGCGGGGGCACCGGGGAGCTGTTTTTT. It translates to CASSITGGGTGELFF. The entire variable domain, with the rest obtained from reference TRBV19 and TRBJ2-2, is as follows: DGGITQSPKYLFRKEGQNVTLSCEQNLNHDAMYWYRQDPGQGLRLIYYSQIVNDFQKGDIAEGYSVSREKKESFPLTVTSAQKNPTAFYLCASSITGGGTGELFFGEGSRLTVL.

The chain is built from TRBV6-5 and TRBJ2-5; 11 bases match TRBD1. Trimming at V came to 9 bases and at J to 5 bases, leaving 5 bases not matched to a gene. Germline V lookup: CDR1 MNHEY, CDR2 SVGAGI. The CDR3 consists of 13 residues. The CDR3 loop is CASRTGGGETQYF. The CDR3 DNA follows: TGTGCCAGTCGGACAGGGGGCGGGGAGACCCAGTACTTC.

This rearrangement joins TRBV18 to TRBJ2-3; D gene unclear. CDR1 is KGHSH, CDR2 LQKENI, per germline. The CDR3 has 16 amino acids. V gave up 4 bases and J gave up 4 bases, with 18 bases separating them. CDR3 coding DNA: TGTGCCAGCTCACTAAAACTCCTAAAGGCTCCAGATACGCAGTATTTT. This translates into CASSLKLLKAPDTQYF.

The V and J genes are TRBV7-2 and TRBJ2-1, with 9 bases that match TRBD2. V gave up 5 bases and J gave up 7 bases; unmatched junction bases: 9. Germline V gene sequence: CDR1 SGHTA, CDR2 FQGNSA. The CDR3 has 15 amino acids. The CDR3 region is CASSLRAGGGNEQFF. CDR3 nucleotides: TGTGCCAGCAGCCTGAGAGCGGGAGGAGGTAATGAGCAGTTCTTC. Combining the CDR3 with reference TRBV7-2 and TRBJ2-1 gives the whole variable domain GAGVSQSPSNKVTEKGKDVELRCDPISGHTALYWYRQSLGQGLEFLIYFQGNSAPDKSGLPSDRFSAERTGGSVSTLTIQRTQQEDSAVYLCASSLRAGGGNEQFFGPGTRLTVL.

The V call is TRBV28, the J call TRBJ1-2; no reliable D call. The germline V gene has CDR1 MDHEN and CDR2 SYDVKM. The CDR3 extends over 13 amino acids. V was clipped by 4 bases and J by 2 bases, with 8 bases between them. CDR3 DNA: TGTGCCAGCAGTTCACCCCCAAACTATGGCTACACCTTC. Translating it yields CASSSPPNYGYTF.

This clone was found a few times. The chain recombines TRBV19 with TRBJ1-1; 8 bases line up with TRBD1. The germline CDR1 and CDR2 sequences are LNHDA and SQIVND (reference sequence). The ends lost 3 bases at V and 6 bases at J; junction bases unmatched: 6. The CDR3 length is 14 residues. The CDR3 nucleotides are TGTGCCAGTAGTATCGGACAGGGTACCGCTGAAGCTTTCTTT. It specifies CASSIGQGTAEAFF.

The chain uses TRBV5-1 and TRBJ2-1, with TRBD2 matching 7 bases. Germline CDR1 and CDR2: SGHRS and YFSETQ. The CDR3 extends over 15 amino acids. The ends lost 7 bases at V and 5 bases at J; junction bases unmatched: 12. The CDR3 nucleotides are TGCGCCAGCTCTCACCAGGGCGGGAGAGACAATGAGCAGTTCTTC. Protein product: CASSHQGGRDNEQFF.

This chain connects TRBV19 to TRBJ1-2, with TRBD1 matching 8 bases. V lost 7 bases, J lost 8 bases, and 12 bases stayed unmatched. This CDR3 has 14 residues. From germline, CDR1 is LNHDA and CDR2 SQIVND (reference sequence). This chain's CDR3 is CASIDRGGVDGYTF. CDR3 in DNA: TGTGCCAGTATCGACAGGGGTGGCGTTGACGGCTACACCTTC.

This clone was found once. CDR3 loop: CASTRTGDGTNEKLFF. DNA for the CDR3: TGTGCCAGCACCCGAACCGGGGACGGGACTAATGAAAAACTGTTTTTT. The chain uses TRBV28 and TRBJ1-4; TRBD1 is a possible D gene (5 bases). This CDR3 has 16 amino acids. Germline V CDR1 and CDR2: MDHEN, SYDVKM. V lost 7 bases and J lost 2, with 17 bases in between.

The rearrangement uses TRBV2 and TRBJ2-7; D possibly corresponds to TRBD2 (5 bases). The CDR3 contains 15 residues. Trimming left V 6 bases short and J 6 bases short, with 21 bases between. Germline loops: CDR1 SNHLY, CDR2 FYNNEI. The chain's CDR3 is CASRSGAGPQAEQYF. As DNA, the CDR3 is TGTGCCAGCAGAAGCGGAGCAGGCCCTCAGGCCGAGCAGTACTTC.

V and J are TRBV6-6 and TRBJ2-5, with 12 nucleotides matching TRBD2. Germline assignment: CDR1 MNHNY and CDR2 SVGAGI (reference sequence). This CDR3 has 16 amino acids. Trimming at V came to 6 bases and at J to 5 bases, leaving 10 bases not matched to a gene. The CDR3 region has the DNA TGTGCCAGCAGATCCCGCCGACTAGCGGGAGAGGAGACCCAGTACTTC. Its translation: CASRSRRLAGEETQYF.

The chain employs TRBV5-1 and TRBJ1-4; D gene unclear. This CDR3 is built from 15 residues. CDR1 is SGHRS and CDR2 is YFSETQ in the germline V gene. The germline V and J ends were trimmed by 0 bases and 0 bases, with 6 bases remaining between them. Here the CDR3 reads CASSLGSATNEKLFF. CDR3 coding DNA: TGCGCCAGCAGCTTGGGCTCTGCAACTAATGAAAAACTGTTTTTT.